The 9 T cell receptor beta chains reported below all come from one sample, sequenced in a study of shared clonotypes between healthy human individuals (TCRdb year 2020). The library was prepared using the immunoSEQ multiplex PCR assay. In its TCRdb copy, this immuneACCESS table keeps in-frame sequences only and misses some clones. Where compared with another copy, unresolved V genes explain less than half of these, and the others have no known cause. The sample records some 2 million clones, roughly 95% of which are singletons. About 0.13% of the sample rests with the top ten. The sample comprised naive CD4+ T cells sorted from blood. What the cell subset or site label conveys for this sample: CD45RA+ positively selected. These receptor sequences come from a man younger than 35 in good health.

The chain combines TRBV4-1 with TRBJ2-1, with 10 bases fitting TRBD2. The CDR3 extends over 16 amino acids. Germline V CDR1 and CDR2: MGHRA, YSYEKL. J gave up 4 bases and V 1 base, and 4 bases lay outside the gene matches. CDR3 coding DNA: TGCGCCAGCAGCCAAGTCGTTAGCGGGGGGTACAATGAGCAGTTCTTC. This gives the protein CASSQVVSGGYNEQFF.

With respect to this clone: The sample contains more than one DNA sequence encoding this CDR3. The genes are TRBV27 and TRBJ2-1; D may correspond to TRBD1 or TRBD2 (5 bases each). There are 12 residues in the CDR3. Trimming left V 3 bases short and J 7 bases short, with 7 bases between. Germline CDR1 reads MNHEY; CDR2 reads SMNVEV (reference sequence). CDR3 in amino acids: CASSLRGNEQFF. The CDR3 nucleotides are TGTGCCAGCAGTTTGAGGGGAAATGAGCAGTTCTTC.

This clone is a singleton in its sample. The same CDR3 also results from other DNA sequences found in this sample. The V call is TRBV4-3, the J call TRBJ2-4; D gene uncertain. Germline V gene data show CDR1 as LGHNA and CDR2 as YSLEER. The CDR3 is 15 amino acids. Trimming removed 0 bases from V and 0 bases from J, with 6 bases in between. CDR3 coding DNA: TGCGCCAGCAGCCAAGAAGGTCTAGCCAAAAACATTCAGTACTTC. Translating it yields CASSQEGLAKNIQYF.

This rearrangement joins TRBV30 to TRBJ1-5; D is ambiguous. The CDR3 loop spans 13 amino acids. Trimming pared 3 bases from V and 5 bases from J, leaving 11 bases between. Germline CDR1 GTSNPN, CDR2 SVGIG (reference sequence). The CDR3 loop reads CAWREAVDQPQHF. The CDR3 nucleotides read TGTGCCTGGAGAGAGGCAGTCGATCAGCCCCAGCATTTT.

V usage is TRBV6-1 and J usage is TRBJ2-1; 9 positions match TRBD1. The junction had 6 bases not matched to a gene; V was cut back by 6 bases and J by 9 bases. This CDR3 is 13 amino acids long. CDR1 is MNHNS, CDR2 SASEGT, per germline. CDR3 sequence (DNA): TGTGCCAGCAGGCGGACAGGGGTTGGTGAGCAGTTCTTC. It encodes CASRRTGVGEQFF.

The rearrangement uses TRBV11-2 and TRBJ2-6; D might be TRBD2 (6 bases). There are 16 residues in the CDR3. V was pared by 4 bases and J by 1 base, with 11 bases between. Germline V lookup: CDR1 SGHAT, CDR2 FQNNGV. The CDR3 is CASSSARGSGANVLTF. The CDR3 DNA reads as TGTGCCAGCAGCTCCGCTCGGGGGTCTGGGGCCAACGTCCTGACTTTC.

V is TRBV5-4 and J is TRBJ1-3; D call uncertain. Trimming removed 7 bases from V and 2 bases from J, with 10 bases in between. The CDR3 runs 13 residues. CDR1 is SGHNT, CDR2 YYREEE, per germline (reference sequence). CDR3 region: CASSEFAGNTIYF. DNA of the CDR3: TGTGCCAGCTCGGAGTTCGCTGGAAACACCATATATTTT. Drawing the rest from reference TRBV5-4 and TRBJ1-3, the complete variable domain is ETGVTQSPTHLIKTRGQQVTLRCSSQSGHNTVSWYQQALGQGPQFIFQYYREEENGRGNFPPRFSGLQFPNYSSELNVNALELDDSALYLCASSEFAGNTIYFGEGSWLTVV.

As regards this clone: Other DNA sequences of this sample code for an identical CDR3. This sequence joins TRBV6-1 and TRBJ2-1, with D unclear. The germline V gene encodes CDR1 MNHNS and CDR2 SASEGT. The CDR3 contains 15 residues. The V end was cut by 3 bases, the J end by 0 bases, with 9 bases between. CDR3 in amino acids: CASSEARSSYNEQFF. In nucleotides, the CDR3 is TGTGCCAGCAGTGAGGCACGGAGCTCCTACAATGAGCAGTTCTTC.

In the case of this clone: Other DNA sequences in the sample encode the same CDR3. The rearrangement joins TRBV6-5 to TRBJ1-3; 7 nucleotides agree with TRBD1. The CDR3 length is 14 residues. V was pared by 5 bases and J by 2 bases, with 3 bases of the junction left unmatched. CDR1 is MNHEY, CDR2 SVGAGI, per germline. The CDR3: CASSRQGTGNTIYF. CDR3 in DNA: TGTGCCAGCAGTCGACAGGGTACTGGAAACACCATATATTTT.